Below, 8 T cell receptor beta chains from the same sample are listed, as sequenced in a study of beta chain features in type 1 diabetes. Findings and caveats of the study: TCRB CDR3s were moderately but significantly shorter in Type 1 diabetes patients in all four CD4+ subsets.

Their antigens remain unidentified. Every bit of the isolated RNA underwent reverse transcription, so sequencing read expressed TCRB transcripts. Sequenced by immunoSEQ multiplex PCR; TCRdb stores in-frame clones only, minus some. The sample comprises 600,000 to 750,000 clones, 9.5% to 15% of which are singletons, and around 0.12% rests with the top ten. The sequenced sample consisted of naive CD4+ T cells from blood. All receptors derive from a man aged 30 to 39 with type 1 diabetes.

This rearrangement joins TRBV6-1 to TRBJ1-4; a weak D match, TRBD1 (6 bases). The CDR3 has 14 residues. Trimming took off 7 bases at V and 8 bases at J, with 17 bases between the two ends. Per the germline V gene, CDR1 is MNHNS and CDR2 is SASEGT. CDR3 coding DNA: TGTGCCAGCATGACGGGGGCGGGGATCGAAAAACTGTTTTTT. As protein: CASMTGAGIEKLFF.

In its sample, this clone was seen a few times. This chain joins TRBV4-3 and TRBJ2-5, with 8 nucleotides matching TRBD2. This CDR3 spans 13 amino acids. With V trimmed by 4 bases and J by 7 bases, 5 bases remained unmatched. Germline V gene lookup returns CDR1 LGHNA and CDR2 YSLEER. The CDR3 nucleotides are TGCGCCAGCAGCCTTAGCGGGGTAGGGACCCAGTACTTC. It encodes CASSLSGVGTQYF.

This clone was seen a few times. The gene calls are TRBV4-3 and TRBJ1-3, with D unclear. This CDR3 has 13 amino acids. Deletions cut 4 bases from V and 1 base from J, with 5 bases between. Germline CDR1 LGHNA, CDR2 YSLEER. The CDR3 nucleotides read TGCGCCAGCAGCCCGTATTCTGGAAACACCATATATTTT. It translates to CASSPYSGNTIYF.

The V gene is TRBV28, the J gene TRBJ2-7; D gene ambiguous. The CDR3 is made up of 12 amino acids. V dropped 8 bases and J dropped 3 bases, with 11 bases sitting between them. Germline-derived CDR1 and CDR2 are MDHEN and SYDVKM. The CDR3 sequence: CASRQNLYEQYF. CDR3 nucleotide sequence: TGTGCCAGCCGGCAAAATCTCTACGAGCAGTACTTC.

This chain joins TRBV21-1 and TRBJ2-5; the listed D gene, TRBD1, was not tested against the DNA. TRBV21-1 is a recognized pseudogene. This CDR3 comprises 17 residues. The CDR3 spells CASSAASKGQGQETQYF. CDR3 nucleotides: TGTGCCAGCAGCGCCGCGTCTAAGGGACAGGGCCAAGAGACCCAGTACTTC.

The DNA for the CDR3 is TGTGCCAGCAGTTACTGGACAGCCACAGATACGCAGTATTTT. Residues: CASSYWTATDTQYF. The chain recombines TRBV6-6 with TRBJ2-3, with D possibly TRBD1 on 6 matching bases. The V end was cut by 1 base, the J end by 2 bases, with 7 bases between. CDR1 and CDR2 (germline): MNHNY, SVGAGI (reference sequence). This CDR3 has 14 residues.

This chain links TRBV2 with TRBJ1-5, with D unresolved. V was shortened by 2 bases and J by 9 bases, with 5 bases between the two germline ends. The germline V gene encodes CDR1 SNHLY and CDR2 FYNNEI. This CDR3 has 11 amino acids. The CDR3 here is CASSEIGPQHF. The DNA of the CDR3 is TGTGCCAGCAGTGAAATCGGGCCCCAGCATTTT.

The CDR3 nucleotides are TGCAGTACCGTCTTGGATGGCTACACCTTC. Translation: CSTVLDGYTF. The genes are TRBV20-1 and TRBJ1-2, with D hard to call. CDR1 is DFQATT, CDR2 SNEGSKA, per germline (reference sequence). V gave up 8 bases and J gave up 6 bases, with 10 bases separating them. There are 10 residues in the CDR3.